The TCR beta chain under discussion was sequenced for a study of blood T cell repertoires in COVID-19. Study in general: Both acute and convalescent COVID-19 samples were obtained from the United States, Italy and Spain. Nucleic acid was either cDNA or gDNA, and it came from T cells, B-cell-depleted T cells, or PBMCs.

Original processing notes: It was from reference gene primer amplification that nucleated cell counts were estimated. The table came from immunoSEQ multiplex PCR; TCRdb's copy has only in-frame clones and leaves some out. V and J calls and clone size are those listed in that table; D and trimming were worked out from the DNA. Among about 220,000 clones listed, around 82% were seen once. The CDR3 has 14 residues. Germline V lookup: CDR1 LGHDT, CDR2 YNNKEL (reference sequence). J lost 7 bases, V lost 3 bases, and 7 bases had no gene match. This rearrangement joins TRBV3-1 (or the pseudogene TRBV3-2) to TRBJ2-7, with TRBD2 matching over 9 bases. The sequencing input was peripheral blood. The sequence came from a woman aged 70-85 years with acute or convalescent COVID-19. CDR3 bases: TGTGCCAGCAGCCAGGATAGCGGGGGACGGGAGCAGTACGTC. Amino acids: CASSQDSGGREQYV.